Sequencing of this T cell receptor beta chain was carried out in a study of blood T cell repertoires in COVID-19. As for the study in general: PBMCs, B-cell-depleted T cells, or T cells were the source of the cDNA or gDNA that made up the material.

The repertoire was sequenced with immunoSEQ multiplex PCR; TCRdb's copy has only in-frame clones and lacks some. In the table there are some 240,000 clones, roughly four fifths of which are singletons. Participant-given clinical history determined each cohort assignment. The germline gives CDR1 SGHNT, CDR2 YENEEA. V shed 4 bases, J shed 0 bases, and the junction held 11 bases outside the gene matches. The CDR3 is 17 amino acids. The rearrangement uses TRBV11-3 and TRBJ1-1, with 7 bases that match TRBD1. The receptor's source is a man aged 25-40 years with acute COVID-19. Sequencing was carried out using PBMCs or T cells enriched from blood (not recorded which). The CDR3 nucleotides read TGTGCCAGCAGCTCCCCCAAGGAGACAGGGTTGAACACTGAAGCTTTCTTT. This sequence encodes CASSSPKETGLNTEAFF.